The clone carrying this TCR beta chain was picked up many times. Its antigen is currently unknown. Germline loops: CDR1 MDHEN, CDR2 SYDVKM. CDR3 length: 15 amino acids. Trimming pared 3 bases from V and 1 base from J, leaving 12 bases between. This sample was included in a study of identical twins. Overall study findings and caveats: Cord blood beta clonotypes present at high abundance carried fewer insertions; no such pattern appeared in memory repertoires.

Each CDR3 protein gets one entry after TCRdb re-called the 5' RACE reads with MiXCR. The table lists around 370,000 distinct CDR3 sequences, roughly 10% of them singletons. Sequences were obtained from naive T cells sorted from blood. The sequence was obtained from a woman in her forties or fifties in good health. V gene TRBV28 combines with J gene TRBJ1-1; no clear D gene. The CDR3 bases are TGTGCCAGCAGTTTGTGGAAGGGAGGGAACACTGAAGCTTTCTTT. It specifies CASSLWKGGNTEAFF.